The 32 T cell receptor beta chains presented below share a single source sample, sequenced in a study of cytomegalovirus exposure and HLA in healthy donors. 60 Vbeta and 13 Jbeta primers were used in PCR. The repertoire was sequenced with immunoSEQ multiplex PCR; TCRdb's copy has only in-frame clones and lacks some. The sample table includes about 110,000 clones. Sequencing was done on a sample of PBMCs. Receptors were obtained from a man aged 25 to 40 in good health and CMV-seronegative.

The J gene is TRBJ2-1, the V gene TRBV6-5, with a weak D call TRBD1 (5 bases). The V gene lost 0 bases and the J gene lost 4 bases, with 10 bases spanning the gap. CDR3 size: 15 residues. The germline CDR1 and CDR2 sequences are MNHEY and SVGAGI. The CDR3 nucleotides are TGTGCCAGCAGTTACTCTCAGGGCCCTTACAATGAGCAGTTCTTC. This translates into CASSYSQGPYNEQFF.

In the case of this clone: Within the sample, other DNA sequences also encode this same CDR3. The rearrangement joins TRBV11-3 to TRBJ1-6, with 9 bases fitting TRBD1. The CDR3 spans 14 residues. CDR1 SGHNT and CDR2 YENEEA come from the germline V gene. The ends lost 5 bases at V and 7 bases at J; junction bases unmatched: 3. CDR3 nucleotide sequence: TGTGCCAGCAGCGCGGGGACAGGGAATTCACCCCTCCACTTT. Protein product: CASSAGTGNSPLHF.

The V gene is TRBV28, the J gene TRBJ1-1, with D maybe TRBD1 (5 bases). The CDR3 totals 14 residues. Trimming pared 1 base from V and 11 bases from J, leaving 17 bases between. Per the germline V gene, CDR1 is MDHEN and CDR2 is SYDVKM. The CDR3 DNA sequence: TGTGCCAGCAGTTTATTCTCGGGGCGGGAAGGGGCTTTCTTT. This translates into CASSLFSGREGAFF.

The chain couples TRBV7-8 to TRBJ1-4; D is perhaps TRBD1 (5 bases). Germline assignment: CDR1 SGHVS and CDR2 FQNEAQ. This CDR3 has 15 residues. V shed 0 bases and J shed 6 bases, with 11 bases lying between them. CDR3 DNA: TGTGCCAGCAGCTTAGCCGCGGCAGGGTATGAAAAACTGTTTTTT. Its translation is CASSLAAAGYEKLFF.

J is TRBJ1-1 and V is TRBV12-2. TRBV12-2 is listed as a pseudogene. This CDR3 has 15 residues. The CDR3 loop reads CASRCGRGSDTEAFF. CDR3 bases: TGTGCAAGTCGCTGTGGGAGGGGATCCGACACTGAAGCTTTCTTT.

The J gene is TRBJ2-3, the V gene TRBV6-1, with D possibly being TRBD1 (5 bases). CDR3 length equals 13 residues. The germline V and J ends were trimmed by 5 bases and 6 bases, with 12 bases remaining between them. Germline-derived CDR1 and CDR2 are MNHNS and SASEGT. CDR3 coding DNA: TGTGCCAGCAGTAGAGACCCAGGGGATACGCAGTATTTT. It specifies CASSRDPGDTQYF.

The rearrangement uses TRBV7-8 and TRBJ2-7; 7 bases match TRBD1. The CDR3 runs 14 residues. The germline V gene has CDR1 SGHVS and CDR2 FQNEAQ. V lost 1 base, J lost 4 bases, and 4 bases stayed unmatched. The CDR3 region has the DNA TGTGCCAGCAGCTTAGTGGGGACAGCATACGAGCAGTACTTC. Translating it yields CASSLVGTAYEQYF.

As concerns this clone: Likely a read error: the CDR3 ends without its conserved phenylalanine or tryptophan. The V gene is TRBV5-4, the J gene TRBJ1-5; 8 bases are a match to TRBD1. CDR3 size: 15 residues. Germline lookup yields CDR1 SGHNT and CDR2 YYREEE (reference sequence). The V and J ends lost 4 bases and 7 bases, in that order; junction bases with no gene match: 10. In DNA, the CDR3 is TGTGCCAGCAGCGATGGGACAGGCGTTGGCCAGCCCCAGCATTCT. Its translation is CASSDGTGVGQPQHS.

The chain employs TRBV10-3 and TRBJ2-5, with 10 bases that match TRBD1. The J call may be wrong; the DNA end is better matched by TRBJ2-7. CDR1 is ENHRY and CDR2 is SYGVKD in the germline V gene. The CDR3 contains 16 residues. CDR3 bases: TGTGCCATCAGTGATAAAACCGGGACAGGGGCCTACGAGCAGTACTTC. Its protein is CAISDKTGTGAYEQYF.

The chain carries TRBV29-1 and TRBJ2-1, with 7 bases matching TRBD2. The CDR3 runs to 11 residues. The germline V gene encodes CDR1 SQVTM and CDR2 ANQGSEA. Losses at the gene ends were 6 bases for V and 5 bases for J; bases not matched to a gene: 1. The CDR3 is CSVAGNNEQFF. The CDR3, as DNA: TGCAGCGTAGCGGGGAACAATGAGCAGTTCTTC.

This sequence joins TRBV13 and TRBJ2-3, with D possibly matching TRBD1 (5 bases). This CDR3 is 15 amino acids long. The ends were cut back, 5 bases at V and 0 bases at J, with 12 bases in the middle. The V gene's germline CDR1 is PRHDT and CDR2 FYEKMQ (reference sequence). CDR3 protein: CASSPQGGSTDTQYF. The CDR3 nucleotides are TGTGCCAGCAGCCCGCAGGGCGGAAGCACAGATACGCAGTATTTT.

The rearrangement links TRBV19 to TRBJ1-6, with D unclear. Germline V gene data show CDR1 as LNHDA and CDR2 as SQIVND (reference sequence). This CDR3 contains 16 residues. V lost 0 bases, J lost 7 bases, and 13 bases lay in between. CDR3 protein: CASSIDPAGINSPLHF. The DNA of the CDR3 is TGTGCCAGTAGTATAGACCCAGCGGGGATAAATTCACCCCTCCACTTT.

V gene TRBV2 combines with J gene TRBJ1-3; D gene uncertain. Trimming took 3 bases from V and 0 from J, leaving 21 bases between them. The CDR3 covers 19 residues. Germline CDR1 SNHLY, CDR2 FYNNEI. The CDR3 coding sequence is TGTGCCAGCAGTGACAGCGTTCTAGAATTACGGGGCTCTGGAAACACCATATATTTT. The encoded protein is CASSDSVLELRGSGNTIYF.

This chain links TRBV5-4 with TRBJ2-3, with 9 bases fitting TRBD2. Trimming cost V 0 bases and J 4 bases; bases outside gene matches: 0. The germline V gene has CDR1 SGHNT and CDR2 YYREEE (reference sequence). The CDR3 has 14 amino acids. CDR3 residues: CASSLGLAADTQYF. Here the CDR3 DNA reads TGTGCCAGCAGCTTGGGACTAGCGGCAGATACGCAGTATTTT.

The chain is built from TRBV18 and TRBJ1-3; no firm D call. Per germline, CDR1 KGHSH and CDR2 LQKENI. Trimming took 1 base from V and 4 from J, leaving 8 bases between them. The CDR3 has 14 residues. CDR3 amino acids: CASSPREAGNTIYF. Here the CDR3 DNA reads TGTGCCAGCTCACCACGGGAGGCAGGAAACACCATATATTTT.

The chain combines TRBV6-5 with TRBJ2-5; tentative D call: TRBD2 (5 bases). This CDR3 contains 13 residues. The germline V and J ends were trimmed by 6 bases and 5 bases, with 13 bases remaining between them. Germline V gene data show CDR1 as MNHEY and CDR2 as SVGAGI. The CDR3 nucleotides read TGTGCCAGCAGGTTAATGGGAGAGGAGACCCAGTACTTC. Translation: CASRLMGEETQYF.

V gene TRBV5-1 combines with J gene TRBJ2-5, with TRBD2 matching 7 bases. The germline V gene has CDR1 SGHRS and CDR2 YFSETQ. With 0 bases clipped from V and 1 base from J, the junction kept 6 bases outside the gene matches. The CDR3 is 16 residues long. The CDR3 here is CASSLASGVIQETQYF. CDR3 bases: TGCGCCAGCAGCTTGGCGAGCGGGGTGATCCAAGAGACCCAGTACTTC.

V is TRBV7-3 and J is TRBJ2-1; TRBD1 is a possible D gene (5 bases). There are 15 residues in the CDR3. V was trimmed by 1 base and J by 0 bases, leaving 7 bases between them. Per the germline V gene, CDR1 is SGHTA and CDR2 is FQGTGA. CDR3 sequence reads: CASSLSQGSYNEQFF. CDR3 nucleotide sequence: TGTGCCAGCAGCTTAAGCCAGGGCTCCTACAATGAGCAGTTCTTC.

V gene TRBV5-4 combines with J gene TRBJ1-4; D may be TRBD1 (5 bases). The CDR3 runs 14 residues. Germline V gene sequence: CDR1 SGHNT, CDR2 YYREEE (reference sequence). V gave up 5 bases and J gave up 0 bases, with 8 bases separating them. The CDR3 DNA follows: TGTGCCAGCAGTTTACAGGCAACTAATGAAAAACTGTTTTTT. It translates to CASSLQATNEKLFF.

The V gene is TRBV10-3, the J gene TRBJ1-1, with TRBD1 matching over 9 bases. The CDR3 has 14 amino acids. J gave up 0 bases and V 6 bases, and 2 bases lay outside the gene matches. Germline lookup yields CDR1 ENHRY and CDR2 SYGVKD. The CDR3 DNA follows: TGTGCCATCAGGGGGACAGGGCTGAACACTGAAGCTTTCTTT. Its translation is CAIRGTGLNTEAFF.

V is TRBV2 and J is TRBJ1-1; D is possibly TRBD1 (6 bases). Per the germline V gene, CDR1 is SNHLY and CDR2 is FYNNEI. This CDR3 is 13 amino acids long. V shed 10 bases and J shed 4 bases, with 16 bases lying between them. CDR3: CANRQEGGTEAFF. As DNA, the CDR3 is TGTGCCAATCGACAGGAAGGGGGCACTGAAGCTTTCTTT.

V usage is TRBV5-1 and J usage is TRBJ2-3, with 16 bases identical to TRBD2. Looked up from germline, CDR1 is SGHRS and CDR2 is YFSETQ. The CDR3 sequence is 14 residues long. The J segment lost 8 bases and the V segment lost 7 bases, leaving 4 bases of the junction unmatched. The CDR3, as DNA: TGCGCCAGCGGGACTAGCGGGGGGGCCTTTACGCAGTATTTT. Its translation: CASGTSGGAFTQYF.

The gene calls are TRBV28 and TRBJ2-7; 12 bases line up with TRBD2. The CDR3 sequence is 14 residues long. The junction had 5 bases not matched to a gene; V was cut back by 5 bases and J by 6 bases. Germline CDR1 MDHEN, CDR2 SYDVKM. CDR3 protein: CASSPLTSGGEQYF. CDR3 in DNA: TGTGCCAGCAGTCCATTGACTAGCGGGGGCGAGCAGTACTTC. Supplemented by reference TRBV28 and TRBJ2-7, the full variable domain reads DVKVTQSSRYLVKRTGEKVFLECVQDMDHENMFWYRQDPGLGLRLIYFSYDVKMKEKGDIPEGYSVSREKKERFSLILESASTNQTSMYLCASSPLTSGGEQYFGPGTRLTVT.

The chain recombines TRBV19 with TRBJ1-2; TRBD1 aligns across 11 bases. The CDR3 has 15 amino acids. Looked up from germline, CDR1 is LNHDA and CDR2 is SQIVND (reference sequence). V trimming: 5 bases; J trimming: 4 bases; junction bases outside the gene matches: 6. Written as DNA, the CDR3 is TGTGCCAGTAGTTCGCCGGGACAGGGGGTCTATGGCTACACCTTC. Protein product: CASSSPGQGVYGYTF.

The V gene is TRBV5-4, the J gene TRBJ2-4; 7 positions match TRBD2. The CDR3 sequence is 15 residues long. CDR1 SGHNT and CDR2 YYREEE come from the germline V gene (reference sequence). The J segment lost 2 bases and the V segment lost 4 bases, leaving 6 bases of the junction unmatched. CDR3 region: CASSLAGGTKNIQYF. Written as DNA, the CDR3 is TGTGCCAGCAGCCTGGCCGGGGGGACCAAAAACATTCAGTACTTC.

The gene calls are TRBV28 and TRBJ1-2, with TRBD1 identical over 7 bases. The germline gives CDR1 MDHEN, CDR2 SYDVKM. This CDR3 is 13 amino acids long. Unmatched junction bases numbered 2, after V lost 6 bases and J lost 1 base. CDR3: CASRRQGNYGYTF. CDR3 nucleotides: TGTGCCAGCAGGAGACAGGGTAACTATGGCTACACCTTC.

This chain uses TRBV6-4 with TRBJ2-5; TRBD1 matches 7 bases. The CDR3 length is 15 residues. J was trimmed by 2 bases and V by 6 bases; bases with no gene match: 9. Germline loops: CDR1 MRHNA, CDR2 SNTAGT. CDR3 coding DNA: TGTGCCAGCAGACCAATAGACAGGGTGCAAGAGACCCAGTACTTC. Translating it yields CASRPIDRVQETQYF.

The chain employs TRBV9 and TRBJ2-5, with TRBD2 identical over 11 bases. J was trimmed by 3 bases and V by 3 bases; bases with no gene match: 4. From germline, CDR1 is SGDLS and CDR2 YYNGEE. The CDR3 covers 15 residues. CDR3 nucleotides: TGTGCCAGCAGCGAGACTAGCGGGGTTAAAGAGACCCAGTACTTC. Its protein is CASSETSGVKETQYF.

This chain's CDR3 is CATSRDKGIAEPSGETQYF. In DNA form, the CDR3 reads TGTGCCACCAGCAGAGATAAGGGGATAGCGGAACCCTCAGGAGAGACCCAGTACTTC. The V and J genes are TRBV15 and TRBJ2-5; D is perhaps TRBD2 (6 bases). Germline V gene lookup returns CDR1 LNHNV and CDR2 YYDKDF (reference sequence). The CDR3 is 19 amino acids. Trimming left V 0 bases short and J 4 bases short, with 24 bases between.

V usage is TRBV29-1 and J usage is TRBJ2-1, with TRBD1 identical over 7 bases. The germline V gene encodes CDR1 SQVTM and CDR2 ANQGSEA. CDR3 length equals 13 residues. J gave up 6 bases and V 5 bases, and 7 bases lay outside the gene matches. CDR3 region: CSVPGTAVNEQFF. DNA for the CDR3: TGCAGCGTTCCCGGGACAGCGGTCAATGAGCAGTTCTTC.

The chain joins TRBV4-1 to TRBJ2-3, with 9 positions matching TRBD2. The CDR3 runs 17 residues. Trimming at V came to 1 base and at J to 1 base, leaving 6 bases not matched to a gene. In germline, CDR1 is MGHRA, CDR2 YSYEKL. In nucleotides, the CDR3 is TGCGCCAGCAGCCAAGGCGGGGCGGGGGGGGGCACAGATACGCAGTATTTT. It yields the protein CASSQGGAGGGTDTQYF.

The V call is TRBV6-4, the J call TRBJ2-1, with TRBD2 identical over 9 bases. The germline V gene has CDR1 MRHNA and CDR2 SNTAGT. CDR3 length: 14 residues. V lost 3 bases, J lost 3 bases, and 0 bases stayed unmatched. The CDR3, as DNA: TGTGCCAGCAGTGAACTAGCGGGCTACAATGAGCAGTTCTTC. Amino acids: CASSELAGYNEQFF.